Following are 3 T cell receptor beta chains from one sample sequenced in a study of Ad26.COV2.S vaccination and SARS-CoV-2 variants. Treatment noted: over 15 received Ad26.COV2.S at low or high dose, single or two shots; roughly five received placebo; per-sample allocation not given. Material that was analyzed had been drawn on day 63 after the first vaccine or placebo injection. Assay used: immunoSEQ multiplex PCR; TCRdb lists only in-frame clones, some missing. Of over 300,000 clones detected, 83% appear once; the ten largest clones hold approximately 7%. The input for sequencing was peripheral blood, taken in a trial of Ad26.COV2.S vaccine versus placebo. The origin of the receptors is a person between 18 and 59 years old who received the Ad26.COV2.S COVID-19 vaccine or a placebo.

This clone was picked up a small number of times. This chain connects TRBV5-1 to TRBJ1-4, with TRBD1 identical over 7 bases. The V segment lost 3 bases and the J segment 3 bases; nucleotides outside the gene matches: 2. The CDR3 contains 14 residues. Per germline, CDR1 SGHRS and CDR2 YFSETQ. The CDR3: CASSSGQSNEKLFF. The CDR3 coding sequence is TGCGCCAGCAGCTCGGGACAGTCTAATGAAAAACTGTTTTTT. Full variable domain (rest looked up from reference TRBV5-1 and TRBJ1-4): KAGVTQTPRYLIKTRGQQVTLSCSPISGHRSVSWYQQTPGQGLQFLFEYFSETQRNKGNFPGRFSGRQFSNSRSEMNVSTLELGDSALYLCASSSGQSNEKLFFGSGTQLSVL.

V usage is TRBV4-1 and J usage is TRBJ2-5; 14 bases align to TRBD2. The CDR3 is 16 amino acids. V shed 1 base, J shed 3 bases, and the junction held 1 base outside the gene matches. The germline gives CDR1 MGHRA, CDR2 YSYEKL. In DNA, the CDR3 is TGCGCCAGCAGCCAAGGACTAGCGGGAGGGGAAGAGACCCAGTACTTC. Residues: CASSQGLAGGEETQYF.

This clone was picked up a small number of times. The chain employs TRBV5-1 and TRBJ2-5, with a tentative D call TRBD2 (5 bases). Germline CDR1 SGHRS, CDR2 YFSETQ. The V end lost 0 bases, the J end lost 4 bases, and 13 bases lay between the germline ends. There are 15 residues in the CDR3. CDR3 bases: TGCGCCAGCAGCTTGGAAGGATTTGAGGGAGAGACCCAGTACTTC. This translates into CASSLEGFEGETQYF.